A single T cell receptor (beta chain) is shown here with its context. The antigen is unknown. The same CDR3 can be traced to other DNA sequences in this sample. Samples underwent the assay at deep level. Sequencing was performed with immunoSEQ multiplex PCR; in TCRdb, only in-frame clones are kept and a portion is missing. The data contain about 2.3 million clones, over 85% of them singletons. This entry is derived from a study of shared clonotypes between healthy human individuals. Study-level background: Each donor contributed plates that comprised three CD4 naive, three CD4 memory, two CD8 naive and one CD8 memory.

General study findings and limits: Sampling covered nothing but blood. Tissue TCR repertoires likely differ from those found in blood.

The TCR sequence derives from a young man in good health. Some clones in this sample may be carry-over from other donors' samples. The sequenced material came from naive CD4+ T cells from PBMCs. Subset here: CD45RA+ positively selected.

CDR3 sequence (DNA): TGCGCCAGCAGCTTGCAGGGGAGGGAGACCCAGTACTTC. It yields the protein CASSLQGRETQYF. The chain joins TRBV5-1 to TRBJ2-5; perhaps D is TRBD1 or TRBD2 (6 bases each). Germline V gene lookup returns CDR1 SGHRS and CDR2 YFSETQ. V lost 1 base, J lost 5 bases, and 9 bases lay in between. The CDR3 contains 13 residues.